This TCR beta chain was found in a study of blood T cell repertoires in COVID-19. Study-level information: Samples of COVID-19 (acute and convalescent) were obtained from the United States, Italy and Spain. PBMCs, B-cell-depleted T cells, or T cells were the source of the cDNA or gDNA that made up the material.

Authors' processing steps: Estimation of nucleated cell counts was performed using reference gene primer amplification. Assay used: immunoSEQ multiplex PCR; TCRdb lists only in-frame clones, some missing. The DNA was the basis for D and trimming; V, J and clone size are from that table. The sample gives 55,000 to 75,000 clones, around 91% of which show up once; nearly 8.5% is in the top ten. Trimming took off 4 bases at V and 5 bases at J, with 21 bases between the two ends. This CDR3 has 18 amino acids. The V gene's germline CDR1 is SGHVS and CDR2 FNYEAQ. The receptor comes from a human donor in a cohort sampled during active COVID-19. This chain uses TRBV7-6 with TRBJ2-6, with D perhaps TRBD1 (7 bases). Material for sequencing was peripheral blood. The CDR3 reads CASSSRGQQGLRANVLTF. The DNA of the CDR3 is TGTGCCAGCAGCTCCCGGGGGCAACAGGGGCTAAGGGCCAACGTCCTGACTTTC.